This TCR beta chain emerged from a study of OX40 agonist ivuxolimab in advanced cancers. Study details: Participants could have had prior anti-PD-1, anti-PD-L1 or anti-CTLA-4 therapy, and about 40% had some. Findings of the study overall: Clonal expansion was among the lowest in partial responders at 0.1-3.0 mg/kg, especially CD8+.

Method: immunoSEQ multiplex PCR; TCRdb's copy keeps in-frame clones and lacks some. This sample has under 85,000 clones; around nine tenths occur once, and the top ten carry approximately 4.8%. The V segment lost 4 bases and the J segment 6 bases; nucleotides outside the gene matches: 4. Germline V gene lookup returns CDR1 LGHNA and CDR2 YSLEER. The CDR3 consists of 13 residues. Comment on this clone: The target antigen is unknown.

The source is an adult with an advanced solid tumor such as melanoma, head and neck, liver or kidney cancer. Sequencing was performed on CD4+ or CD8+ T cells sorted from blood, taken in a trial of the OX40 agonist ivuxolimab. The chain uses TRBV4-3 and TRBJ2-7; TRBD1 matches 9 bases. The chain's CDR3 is CASSLTGGSEQYF. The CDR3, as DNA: TGCGCCAGCAGCCTGACAGGGGGGAGCGAGCAGTACTTC.